In its sample, the clone carrying this T cell receptor beta chain was seen once. Its antigen is not known. This entry belongs to a study of early stage breast cancer tumors. Study overall: Most of the 16 invasive tumors were ER+, PR+ and HER2-. Samples were sequenced at around 10-fold average coverage. General observations from the study: Tumor and normal breast were distinguished via blood comparison in most of the 16 patients.

Germline CDR1 is MDHEN and CDR2 is SYDVKM. Trimming pared 3 bases from V and 5 bases from J, leaving 11 bases between. The CDR3 consists of 13 residues. Profiling relied on immunoSEQ multiplex PCR, and the TCRdb table lists in-frame clones only, not all of them. The sample has about 72,000 clones; approximately 79% are singletons. Sequencing input: blood. The clonotype was recovered from a person in their sixties or seventies with breast cancer. This chain joins TRBV28 and TRBJ2-7; maybe TRBD2 (5 bases). The CDR3 loop is CASSFMLANEQYF. DNA of the CDR3: TGTGCCAGCAGTTTTATGCTAGCAAACGAGCAGTACTTC.